Listed here are 8 T cell receptor beta chains from one sample, sequenced in a study of CXCR3-negative and CXCR3-positive naive CD8 T cells. The libraries of TRB cDNA were prepared using 5' RACE with UMI labels. TCRdb re-called the 5' RACE reads; one entry per CDR3 protein, DNA not given. This sample carries about 41,000 distinct CDR3 sequences, with 1.5% to 2% going to the ten biggest clones. Sequencing input: naive CXCR3- CD8+ T cells from blood. Subset: CD45RO-CCR7+CD27+CD95- naive CD8+ T cells lacking CXCR3 (TNR3-). The receptors originated from a human donor in good health. Some clones in this sample may be carry-over from other donors' samples.

The V call is TRBV27, the J call TRBJ2-1; TCRdb outputs TRBD1, but without DNA this stays unchecked. Germline CDR1 reads MNHEY; CDR2 reads SMNVEV (reference sequence). The CDR3 has 14 amino acids. CDR3 sequence reads: CATSLTGTGYEQFF.

The chain is built from TRBV28 and TRBJ2-3. CDR3 length: 12 amino acids. In germline, CDR1 is MDHEN, CDR2 SYDVKM. CDR3 sequence reads: CASSWATDTQYF.

The J gene is TRBJ2-1, the V gene TRBV6-2 or TRBV6-3; without DNA, the TCRdb call of TRBD1 cannot be checked. CDR3 size: 14 residues. Germline lookup yields CDR1 MNHEY and CDR2 SVGEGT. CDR3 sequence reads: CASSSRGEYNEQFF.

In terms of frequency, this clonotype is medium-sized. The rearrangement uses TRBV28 and TRBJ2-1; the D call of TRBD1 rests on TCRdb alone, since no DNA is present to check it. This CDR3 contains 16 residues. Germline CDR1 is MDHEN and CDR2 is SYDVKM. The CDR3 is CASSPTGENSYNEQFF.

The chain has TRBV29-1 and TRBJ1-1; TCRdb gives TRBD1 as the D gene, but with no DNA this cannot be confirmed. The germline V gene has CDR1 SQVTM and CDR2 ANQGSEA. The CDR3 is 14 amino acids. CDR3 protein: CSVAGGSLGTEAFF. The full variable domain, completed using reference TRBV29-1 and TRBJ1-1, is SAVISQKPSRDICQRGTSLTIQCQVDSQVTMMFWYRQQPGQSLTLIATANQGSEATYESGFVIDKFPISRPNLTFSTLTVSNMSPEDSSIYLCSVAGGSLGTEAFFGQGTRLTVV.

The genes are TRBV15 and TRBJ2-7; without DNA, the TCRdb call of TRBD1 cannot be checked. The CDR3 is 16 amino acids. Germline V gene lookup returns CDR1 LNHNV and CDR2 YYDKDF (reference sequence). The CDR3 region is CATSRDSMGQGYEQYF.

This clonotype is medium-sized by frequency. V is TRBV7-9 and J is TRBJ2-7. Germline V gene data show CDR1 as SEHNR and CDR2 as FQNEAQ (reference sequence). The CDR3 totals 13 residues. The CDR3 sequence: CASSLLETYEQYF.

The chain joins TRBV6-2 or TRBV6-3 to TRBJ2-2; as DNA is missing, the TRBD2 call by TCRdb cannot be tested. CDR3 length: 13 amino acids. Germline lookup yields CDR1 MNHEY and CDR2 SVGEGT. The CDR3 loop is CASVGLITGELFF.